This T cell receptor (beta chain) was profiled in a study of cytomegalovirus exposure and HLA in healthy donors. General study findings and limits: Cytomegalovirus-associated status was assigned to some 160 TCR beta chains.

Notes on this clone: As yet, its antigen is unknown.

This CDR3 region has 16 residues. The V and J ends lost 0 bases and 2 bases, in that order; junction bases with no gene match: 3. From germline, CDR1 is MDHEN and CDR2 SYDVKM. In the PCR, 60 Vbeta and 13 Jbeta primers were used. This table comes from immunoSEQ multiplex PCR, and its TCRdb copy is limited to in-frame clones, with some not included. Found here are about 150,000 clones, approximately 80% of them singletons; the top ten hold around 13%. Specimen: PBMCs. The receptor was isolated from a man between 25 and 39 years old in good health and CMV-seropositive. The chain uses TRBV28 and TRBJ1-2; 10 nucleotides agree with TRBD1. The CDR3 DNA reads as TGTGCCAGCAGTTTATGGGGACAGGGGACCAACTATGGCTACACCTTC. This gives the protein CASSLWGQGTNYGYTF.